Sequencing of this TCR beta chain was carried out in a study of CD8 T cells in ankylosing spondylitis. Whole-study results and caveats: Characteristic of ankylosing spondylitis blood, it appeared, was a TCR beta motif comprising several highly homologous variants.

TCRdb reprocessed the 5' RACE reads via MiXCR and lists one record per CDR3 protein. The sample has roughly 450,000 distinct CDR3 sequences; about 25% are singletons. The ends were cut back, 0 bases at V and 4 bases at J, with 13 bases in the middle. In germline, CDR1 is SGHRS, CDR2 YFSETQ. The CDR3 runs 15 residues. This clonotype was seen only a few times. The antigen remains undetermined. This chain links TRBV5-1 with TRBJ1-1; D perhaps matches TRBD1 (5 bases). The sequence came from a male donor with ankylosing spondylitis. Sequenced sample: blood, either unsorted or a sorted T cell fraction (not recorded which). CDR3 bases: TGCGCCAGCAGCTTGGGACCCGCAGGGAGCACTGAAGCTTTCTTT. Amino acid sequence: CASSLGPAGSTEAFF.